Listed below are T cell receptor beta chains from one sample, sequenced in a study of identifying expanded T cells in peripheral blood. Produced via immunoSEQ multiplex PCR; TCRdb's table is partial and in-frame only. The sample contains about 58,000 clones, 89% of which appear only once. The specimen sequenced was blood. All receptors come from a person aged 18 to 70 in good health. CDR3s include the opening cysteine and the closing phenylalanine or tryptophan. The order of the fields is D gene, clone size, V gene, J gene, CDR3 DNA, CDR3 protein. D genes are given only for firm matches. Clone size, where shown, is once, few, many, or a class for clones that have expanded.

TRBD1	.	TRBV14	TRBJ2-3	TGTGCCAGCAGCCAAGTGTCATCTTCCCCAAGGGACAGGTGGACGACAGATACGCAGTATTTT	CASSQVSSSPRDRWTTDTQYF
.	.	TRBV5-1	TRBJ2-3	TGCGCCAGCAGCTTGGACGGCAGACCCACAGATACGCAGTATTTT	CASSLDGRPTDTQYF
.	.	TRBV7-2	TRBJ2-7	TGTGCCAGCAGCCCAGGGCCTCGCTACGAGCAGTACTTC	CASSPGPRYEQYF
TRBD1	.	TRBV7-6	TRBJ1-4	TGTGCCAGCAGCTTGGGACAGGGGATTAAGGAACTGTTTTTT	CASSLGQGIKELFF
.	.	TRBV28	TRBJ2-7	TGTGCCAGCAGGACAGGCTCCTACGAGCAGTACTTC	CASRTGSYEQYF
.	.	TRBV13	TRBJ1-2	TGTGCCAGCAGCCCAGGGGCGGGGCCCAACGGCTACACCTTC	CASSPGAGPNGYTF
.	.	TRBV27	TRBJ1-2	TGTGCCAGCAGTTTTGAAGGAAGGGATGGCTACACCTTC	CASSFEGRDGYTF
TRBD2	.	TRBV11-3	TRBJ2-3	TGTGCCAGCAGTCGTGGGACTAGCGGGCGCACAGATACGCAGTATTTT	CASSRGTSGRTDTQYF
TRBD1	.	TRBV18	TRBJ2-6	TGTGCCAGCTCACCACCGTCGACAGGGGCGAGCTCTGGGGCCAACGTCCTGACTTTC	CASSPPSTGASSGANVLTF
TRBD1	.	TRBV5-1	TRBJ2-5	TGCGCCAGCAGCACTGGACAGGGGGCCCCAAAAGAGACCCAGTACTTC	CASSTGQGAPKETQYF
.	.	TRBV5-6	TRBJ1-6	TGTGCCAGCAGCTCGGTGTCCGGGGCCAGCTCCTATAATTCACCCCTCCACTTT	CASSSVSGASSYNSPLHF
.	once	TRBV27	TRBJ2-1	TGTGCCAGCAGTTTATTTTTCGGGCCGAACAATGAGCAGTTCTTC	CASSLFFGPNNEQFF
.	.	TRBV4-1	TRBJ1-2	TGCGCCAGCAGCCAAGCTTCCCCCGTCTATGGCTACACCTTC	CASSQASPVYGYTF
.	.	TRBV7-2	TRBJ2-1	TGTGCCAGCAGCCTAAGAAGGGGGGTCCGGGACAATGAGCAGTTCTTC	CASSLRRGVRDNEQFF
.	once	TRBV5-4	TRBJ1-2	TGTGCCAGCAGTACAGATAACTATGGCTACACCTTC	CASSTDNYGYTF
TRBD1	.	TRBV27	TRBJ1-5	TGTGCCAGCAGTCGTCTCGACAGGGCAACTCAGCCCCAGCATTTT	CASSRLDRATQPQHF
.	.	TRBV6-1	TRBJ1-2	TGTGCCAGCAGTTTGCAGAGGAACTATGGCTACACCTTC	CASSLQRNYGYTF
.	once	TRBV28	TRBJ1-1	TGTGCCAGCAGTTTTAGCAGGGCCGCAAAGATGAACACTGAAGCTTTCTTT	CASSFSRAAKMNTEAFF
TRBD1	.	TRBV7-6	TRBJ2-7	TGTGCCAGCAGCTCCAACAGGGGGCGAGAGCAGTACTTC	CASSSNRGREQYF
TRBD2	.	TRBV7-2	TRBJ2-3	TGTGCCAGCAGCACCTCTAGCGGGGGGCCTCTTGGCACAGATACGCAGTATTTT	CASSTSSGGPLGTDTQYF
.	.	TRBV7-9	TRBJ2-4	TGTGCCAGCAGCTTAGGGGGGACCAAAAACATTCAGTACTTC	CASSLGGTKNIQYF
.	few	TRBV6-6	TRBJ1-2	TGTGCCAGCAGTTACCCCAGGGGCGATGGCTACACCTTC	CASSYPRGDGYTF
.	once	TRBV15	TRBJ1-1	TGTGCCACCAGCAGAGACAGGATGTTAGAAGCTTTCTTT	CATSRDRMLEAFF
.	once	TRBV27	TRBJ2-6	TGTGCCAGCAGCCGACAGGGAGGATCATACTCTGGGGCCAACGTCCTGACTTTC	CASSRQGGSYSGANVLTF
.	.	TRBV7-8	TRBJ1-1	TGTGCCAGCAGCTTAGCGGTAGTGAACACTGAAGCTTTCTTT	CASSLAVVNTEAFF
.	.	TRBV29-1	TRBJ1-2	TGCAGCGTTGAAGATCGGGGGACACTCTCCGGGCCTAACTATGGCTACACCTTC	CSVEDRGTLSGPNYGYTF
TRBD2	.	TRBV30	TRBJ2-7	TGTGCCTGGAGCGGGGGGAATGGCTACGAGCAGTACTTC	CAWSGGNGYEQYF
.	.	TRBV19	TRBJ2-7	TGTGCCAGTAGTACCCCAGGGTCCCCCAGCTACGAGCAGTACTTC	CASSTPGSPSYEQYF
.	.	TRBV27	TRBJ2-1	TGTGCCAGCAGTTTCTGGGACTTTAATGAGCAGTTCTTC	CASSFWDFNEQFF
.	.	TRBV21-1	TRBJ1-5	TGTGCCAGCAGCAAAGCGCTTTTAAGGGGGTTTAGCAATCAGCCCCAGCATTTT	CASSKALLRGFSNQPQHF